What follows are 20 T cell receptor beta chains derived from one specimen sequenced in a study of T cell changes during pregnancy in multiple sclerosis. Profiled with immunoSEQ multiplex PCR; TCRdb holds only in-frame clones, not every one. The profile covers about 77,000 clones, with about 88% appearing a single time and 1.5% to 2% taken by the ten largest. The sequencing here drew on peripheral blood, taken before pregnancy. The receptors were gathered from a female donor with multiple sclerosis, enrolled in a pregnancy study.

The chain has TRBV5-1 and TRBJ1-2; tentative D call: TRBD1 (6 bases). Trimming took 2 bases from V and 4 from J, leaving 12 bases between them. This CDR3 is built from 14 residues. Per the germline V gene, CDR1 is SGHRS and CDR2 is YFSETQ. Here the CDR3 reads CASSFTGLIYGYTF. CDR3 bases: TGCGCCAGCAGCTTTACAGGGCTTATCTATGGCTACACCTTC.

The V and J genes are TRBV28 and TRBJ2-7; D is unclear. The CDR3 totals 12 residues. The V end lost 5 bases, the J end lost 5 bases, and 10 bases lay between the germline ends. Germline values: CDR1 MDHEN, CDR2 SYDVKM. DNA of the CDR3: TGTGCCAGCAGTCTCCTCAGAAACGAGCAGTACTTC. Residues: CASSLLRNEQYF.

The chain combines TRBV10-3 with TRBJ2-5, with 7 positions matching TRBD1. This CDR3 region has 16 residues. The V gene end was trimmed by 4 bases and the J gene end by 1 base; junction bases not matched to a gene: 9. Per the germline V gene, CDR1 is ENHRY and CDR2 is SYGVKD. The CDR3 region has the DNA TGTGCCATCAGTGTAGGCAGGGGGATTACCCAAGAGACCCAGTACTTC. The encoded protein is CAISVGRGITQETQYF.

J is TRBJ1-2 and V is TRBV29-1, with D uncertain. V was clipped by 5 bases and J by 7 bases, with 14 bases between them. This CDR3 comprises 12 residues. The germline V gene encodes CDR1 SQVTM and CDR2 ANQGSEA. In DNA, the CDR3 is TGCAGCGTTTCAAGGAGGGAAACTGGCTACACCTTC. This sequence encodes CSVSRRETGYTF.

CDR3 DNA sequence: TGTGCCAGCAGGCCGACAGGGTTTAATTCACCCCTCCACTTT. Translated: CASRPTGFNSPLHF. The genes are TRBV6-5 and TRBJ1-6; the match to TRBD1 covers 7 bases. From germline, CDR1 is MNHEY and CDR2 SVGAGI. This CDR3 is 14 amino acids long. The J segment lost 6 bases and the V segment lost 6 bases, leaving 5 bases of the junction unmatched.

The chain couples TRBV28 to TRBJ1-3, with a tentative D call TRBD1 (6 bases). The CDR3 is 14 residues long. Germline CDR1 MDHEN, CDR2 SYDVKM. V gave up 4 bases and J gave up 4 bases, with 11 bases separating them. The CDR3 sequence: CASSSRGDGNTIYF. As DNA, the CDR3 is TGTGCCAGCAGTTCCAGGGGAGACGGAAACACCATATATTTT.

The V call is TRBV5-1, the J call TRBJ2-5; 7 positions match TRBD1. The CDR3 length is 17 residues. Trimming cost V 3 bases and J 2 bases; bases outside gene matches: 13. Germline V gene data show CDR1 as SGHRS and CDR2 as YFSETQ. The DNA of the CDR3 is TGCGCCAGCAGCTCCCATAGGGGGCTAACCAAGCAAGAGACCCAGTACTTC. This translates into CASSSHRGLTKQETQYF. Full variable domain (missing parts from reference TRBV5-1 and TRBJ2-5): KAGVTQTPRYLIKTRGQQVTLSCSPISGHRSVSWYQQTPGQGLQFLFEYFSETQRNKGNFPGRFSGRQFSNSRSEMNVSTLELGDSALYLCASSSHRGLTKQETQYFGPGTRLLVL.

The rearrangement joins TRBV2 to TRBJ2-3; D possibly corresponds to TRBD2 (5 bases). The germline V gene encodes CDR1 SNHLY and CDR2 FYNNEI. The CDR3 has 14 residues. V lost 4 bases and J lost 2, with 10 bases in between. The DNA for the CDR3 is TGTGCCAGCAGTGGGGAGCTATCCACAGATACGCAGTATTTT. Amino acid sequence: CASSGELSTDTQYF.

Written as DNA, the CDR3 is TGTGCCAGCAGCGGGACTGCGCGGAGGCAGTATTTT. Protein: CASSGTARRQYF. The chain combines TRBV9 with TRBJ2-3, with D tentatively TRBD2 (5 bases). The CDR3 has 12 residues. V was pared by 3 bases and J by 11 bases, with 13 bases between. The V gene's germline CDR1 is SGDLS and CDR2 YYNGEE.

The J gene is TRBJ1-1, the V gene TRBV7-8, with D unclear. The CDR3 runs to 14 residues. Germline V gene sequence: CDR1 SGHVS, CDR2 FQNEAQ. The V gene lost 4 bases and the J gene lost 2 bases, with 11 bases spanning the gap. The CDR3 protein is CASSSYSGNTEAFF. For the CDR3, the DNA is TGTGCCAGCAGCTCGTATTCAGGAAACACTGAAGCTTTCTTT.

The CDR3 bases are TGTGCCAGCAGTTACCGCCGGGACAGGGGGCGCGGCTACACCTTC. It is translated as CASSYRRDRGRGYTF. This chain uses TRBV6-5 with TRBJ1-2; 12 bases map to TRBD1. V lost 2 bases to trimming and J lost 8 bases; unmatched junction nucleotides: 6. This CDR3 contains 15 residues. Per the germline V gene, CDR1 is MNHEY and CDR2 is SVGAGI.

The chain couples TRBV5-4 to TRBJ2-3; 7 bases are shared with TRBD1. With 0 bases clipped from V and 1 base from J, the junction kept 2 bases outside the gene matches. Germline-derived CDR1 and CDR2 are SGHNT and YYREEE (reference sequence). The CDR3 has 15 amino acids. The CDR3 DNA follows: TGTGCCAGCAGCTTGGACAGGGGACGCACAGATACGCAGTATTTT. Residues: CASSLDRGRTDTQYF.

The sample holds one count of this clone. This rearrangement joins TRBV6-5 to TRBJ1-2; D gene unclear. The V and J ends lost 6 bases and 8 bases respectively, with 16 bases between them. From germline, CDR1 is MNHEY and CDR2 SVGAGI. CDR3 length equals 13 residues. CDR3 DNA sequence: TGTGCCAGCAGCCCCCGGTTAACGATGGGCTACACCTTC. It yields the protein CASSPRLTMGYTF.

The rearrangement links TRBV5-4 to TRBJ2-2; maybe TRBD1 (7 bases). CDR1 is SGHNT and CDR2 is YYREEE in the germline V gene (reference sequence). The CDR3 spans 19 residues. Trimming removed 4 bases at V and 0 bases at J, with 22 bases between. The chain's CDR3 is CASSGRTGALPANTGELFF. CDR3 in DNA: TGTGCCAGCAGCGGGAGGACAGGCGCCCTTCCCGCGAACACCGGGGAGCTGTTTTTT.

The chain recombines TRBV2 with TRBJ1-2; 8 positions match TRBD1. V lost 7 bases, J lost 6 bases, and 7 bases stayed unmatched. The CDR3 runs to 13 residues. Germline values: CDR1 SNHLY, CDR2 FYNNEI. CDR3 protein: CASTGQGQDGYTF. The CDR3 DNA is TGTGCCAGCACCGGACAGGGACAGGATGGCTACACCTTC. The variable domain in full, with the rest retrieved from reference TRBV2 and TRBJ1-2, is EPEVTQTPSHQVTQMGQEVILRCVPISNHLYFYWYRQILGQKVEFLVSFYNNEISEKSEIFDDQFSVERPDGSNFTLKIRSTKLEDSAMYFCASTGQGQDGYTFGSGTRLTVV.

The chain carries TRBV27 and TRBJ2-5; 8 nucleotides match TRBD1. V was clipped by 0 bases and J by 5 bases; unmatched bases: 2. CDR3 length: 14 residues. Germline V lookup: CDR1 MNHEY, CDR2 SMNVEV (reference sequence). CDR3 region: CASSLSYRGETQYF. The CDR3 DNA reads as TGTGCCAGCAGTTTATCCTACAGGGGGGAGACCCAGTACTTC.

This chain uses TRBV30 with TRBJ1-3; weak D call: TRBD1 (6 bases). The germline V and J ends were trimmed by 0 bases and 8 bases, with 11 bases remaining between them. Germline V CDR1 and CDR2: GTSNPN, SVGIG (reference sequence). The CDR3 length is 13 residues. CDR3 DNA: TGTGCCTGGAGTGTACGGGGGGCAGACACCATATATTTT. Its translation is CAWSVRGADTIYF.

The V gene is TRBV6-5, the J gene TRBJ1-2, with TRBD1 identical over 10 bases. The CDR3 is 14 residues long. The germline V gene encodes CDR1 MNHEY and CDR2 SVGAGI. Trimming at V came to 6 bases and at J to 5 bases, leaving 6 bases not matched to a gene. CDR3 protein: CASRRGQGNYGYTF. CDR3 nucleotide sequence: TGTGCCAGCAGACGGGGACAGGGGAATTATGGCTACACCTTC.

The rearrangement links TRBV11-3 to TRBJ2-2, with 9 bases matching TRBD1. V dropped 5 bases and J dropped 4; count of bases not matched to a gene: 8. CDR3 length: 16 amino acids. The germline V gene has CDR1 SGHNT and CDR2 YENEEA. The CDR3 nucleotides are TGTGCCAGCAGCGCCAACAGGGGGCGAATCACCGGGGAGCTGTTTTTT. This codes for CASSANRGRITGELFF.

The V call is TRBV6-4, the J call TRBJ2-1, with D perhaps TRBD2 (7 bases). V gave up 2 bases and J gave up 6 bases, with 8 bases separating them. Germline CDR1 is MRHNA and CDR2 is SNTAGT. The CDR3 consists of 13 residues. The CDR3: CASSDGGANEQFF. The CDR3 DNA reads as TGTGCCAGCAGTGACGGGGGGGCCAATGAGCAGTTCTTC.